This TCR beta chain comes out of a study of shared clonotypes between healthy human individuals (dated by TCRdb to about 2020). Some background on the complete study: The cohort included three men and a couple of women between 18 and 49 years of age. For each donor, CD4 naive and CD4 memory were each run on three plates, CD8 naive on two plates, and CD8 memory on one plate. Blood TCR repertoires of 5 or 6 healthy adults were deeply sequenced to estimate repertoire size and the extent of clonotype sharing between individuals. Different laboratories and diverse techniques were used to prepare libraries and sequence TCR repertoires, to increase sequencing depth and limit assay-specific biases. Per donor, leukapheresis produced somewhere between about 0.94 and 9 billion PBMCs.

Paper-wide results and their limitations: Larger estimated clonotype richness was generally found for naive subsets than for memory subsets. Sharing across a few donors was observed for approximately 5% of naive CD4, less than 4% of naive CD8, over 2% of memory CD4, and around 0.44% of memory CD8 clonotypes. Even with the large sequencing depth, rarefaction of the sorted-subset datasets indicated that sequencing was incomplete. Sampling was restricted to blood, and TCR repertoires in tissues likely differ from the TCR repertoires found in blood. Because the study included only a small number of donors, the genetic and exposure-history diversity represented was limited. Compared with non-shared clonotypes, clonotypes shared by all four sorted-subset donors had higher generation probabilities. Pairwise subsampling led to the expectation that sequencing depth would affect the degree of clonotype sharing among donors.

Comment on this clone: What this receptor recognizes is not known. Within one base of it there is no much larger clone, and no base qualities were kept.

Donors were healthy HIV-negative adults with no recently reported acute infections or vaccinations. Every donor was a Caucasian adult living in Nashville, Tennessee, USA. CD4+ T cells were enriched by magnetic negative selection, after which naive cells were positively selected on CD45RA and the negative fraction was taken as the memory subset. After blood collection by leukapheresis, PBMCs were isolated using Ficoll-Histopaque density gradient centrifugation and then cryopreserved in the vapor phase of liquid nitrogen. Analytical flow cytometry was used to check the purity and quantity of every magnetically sorted T cell population. Each sorted fraction had its genomic DNA isolated and then quantified by UV absorbance on a Nanodrop 2000c. Inclusive of the bounding cysteine and phenylalanine, the CDR3 is 15 residues long. This entry keeps only the CDR3 DNA: 45 bases, framed from base 1. Here V drops 1 base and J drops 2 bases, and the junction holds 4 bases not matched to any gene. CDR1 SEHNR and CDR2 FQNEAQ were looked up in the germline V gene (reference sequence).

Using the deep immunoSEQ assay, multiplex PCR amplified TCR CDR3 regions from genomic DNA. For each cell subset, the extracted genomic DNA was distributed evenly across all wells of several immunoSEQ 96-well plates, and each plate served as one replicate. Each replicate PCR for sorted subsets received about 180 ng genomic DNA, equal to 30,000 or so T cell genomes. The purified libraries were quantified using a Qubit 3.0 fluorometer, sized with a Bioanalyzer 2100, and then quantified again using the KAPA Library Quantification kit. A separate single-read 150-cycle Illumina NextSeq 550 flow cell was used to sequence each immunoSEQ 96-well plate. The paper's data handling went like this. Because the immunoSEQ output included only junctional sequences and no quality scores, the filtering could not be the same as the filtering used for full-length reads. To assign V/J genes and CDR3, sequences were annotated against IMGT germline references using PyIR, a Python wrapper for IgBLAST v1.9. Reads were filtered out if the reads had weak V/J assignments (E-value above 1e-6), no CDR3, stop codons, out-of-frame junctions, or ambiguous translated residues. V3J clonotypes were defined as sequences sharing the same inferred V gene, J gene, and CDR3 amino acid sequence. To compute the percentage overlap between repertoires, the number of shared unique clonotypes was divided by the size of the smaller repertoire. Richness of each repertoire was evaluated using RTK rarefaction, the Chao1 estimator, and Recon v2.1 estimates of unobserved clonotypes. OLGA was used to compute generation probabilities for all TCRbeta clonotypes that the gDNA method yielded from a handful of donors. This immuneACCESS table, as held by TCRdb, lists in-frame sequences with V and J called but not all clones. Of the missing ones, under half trace to an unresolved V gene in checked studies; the others have no known cause. V, J and clone size derive from that table, while D and trimming were established from the DNA sequence. In all, the sample holds some 300,000 clones, and about 70% of those were seen once. The leading ten clones occupy roughly a tenth of the sample.

This TCR was recovered from a man aged 25-45 years in good health. Sequencing input: memory CD4+ T cells sorted from blood. The cell subset or site label, read with the paper, signifies: CD45RA-negative fraction. The V and J segments used are TRBV7-9 and TRBJ1-2; 7 bases in between match TRBD1. The CDR3 protein: CASSLGQGRNYGYTF. Read as DNA, the sequence is TGTGCCAGCAGCTTAGGACAGGGACGGAACTATGGCTACACCTTC.